The T cell receptor (beta chain) under discussion was sequenced for a study of T cell repertoires in cytomegalovirus infection. Study as a whole: Well-studied HLA-B-restricted epitopes and recently identified HLA-C-restricted epitopes of CMV were both used in the study. Matching HLA type and CMV infection were both indicated by public TCR beta signatures.

Germline CDR1 reads SGHKS; CDR2 reads YYEKEE (reference sequence). This CDR3 spans 17 amino acids. The V end was cut by 1 base, the J end by 3 bases, with 17 bases between. Whole-study findings and limits: Individuals carrying CMV plus the relevant HLA were identified by cumulative frequency of public TCR beta families. CMV-specific TCR beta clonotypes restricted by HLA-C dominated the ex vivo response.

In TCRdb, the reads were re-called with MiXCR into one record per CDR3 protein. Here the sample spans about 500,000 distinct CDR3 sequences, roughly a third being singletons. This clonotype came up a few times. Antigen specificity is unknown. Material: cultured PBMCs, obtained from culture after CMV antigen stimulation. The TCR was taken from a human donor in good health (CMV status not recorded). Some clones in this sample may be carry-over from other donors' samples. The chain joins TRBV5-5 to TRBJ2-1, with D perhaps matching TRBD1 or TRBD2 (6 bases each). As DNA, the CDR3 is TGTGCCAGCAGCTTGTACTTCTCGGGGGCCGGCTACAATGAGCAGTTCTTC. Its translation: CASSLYFSGAGYNEQFF. The variable domain in full, with the rest retrieved from reference TRBV5-5 and TRBJ2-1, is DAGVTQSPTHLIKTRGQQVTLRCSPISGHKSVSWYQQVLGQGPQFIFQYYEKEERGRGNFPDRFSARQFPNYSSELNVNALLLGDSALYLCASSLYFSGAGYNEQFFGPGTRLTVL.